This TCR beta chain was captured by sequencing in a study of blood T cell repertoires in COVID-19 (dated by TCRdb to the early 2020s). Looking at the study overall: The collaborator samples originated in the United States, Italy and Spain and spanned the acute and convalescent phases of COVID-19. Subjects who had been exposed to COVID-19, were actively infected with it, or had recovered from it provided the deeply sampled blood TCRbeta repertoires that made up the dataset. A freely available public database, intended as a resource for researchers studying the immune response to SARS-CoV-2, is where the repertoires were released. The material from the prospective study consisted of cDNA or gDNA derived from T cells, B-cell-depleted T cells, or PBMCs. Where HLA class I and class II types were available, the types were taken from metadata supplied by the sample provider, not from assay-based typing. Samples came from the ongoing ImmuneRACE study (first 160 participants) plus 1,254 subjects from 6 global collaborators. Sample metadata almost always included a de-identified subject ID, COVID-19 status, age in years and sex. The full study reports these points: The amount of clinical and demographic metadata varied by source and participant and was provided uncurated.

As for this clone: Its recognized antigen is unknown. One base away there is no much larger clone; base qualities are not given.

TCRbeta CDR3 regions were amplified from genomic DNA using the immunoSEQ Assay, a bias-controlled multiplex PCR. As for how the authors treated the data: The number of nucleated cells in each sample was estimated from the amplification of reference gene primers within the assay. To quantify the absolute abundance of each unique TCRbeta CDR3 rearrangement, sequence reads were collapsed and filtered. Productive Simpson clonality was computed per sample as the square root of Simpson's diversity index over productive rearrangements. Drawn from immuneACCESS, this table holds only the in-frame rearrangements with V and J called that TCRdb kept. Clones are partly lost; checked studies trace under half to an unresolved V gene and leave the rest unexplained. The DNA was the basis for D and trimming; V, J and clone size are from that table. The sample profile shows about 260,000 clones; 86% of them were found once. The ten largest make up around 10% of the sample.

V sheds 5 bases and J sheds 2 bases, leaving 16 bases between their ends. The CDR3 has 16 amino acids, counting the end cysteine and phenylalanine. Only the CDR3 portion is preserved as DNA: 48 bases, with reading frame beginning at the first base. Via the germline V gene (reference sequence), CDR1 is LNHDA and CDR2 SQIVND. Samples from volunteer blood donors who had recovered from COVID-19 were contributed by a second Seattle source. Collaborating institutions collected whole blood in K2EDTA tubes following their own protocols. Collaborator samples were shipped for TCRbeta analysis as frozen whole blood, isolated PBMCs, or DNA extracted from either sample type.

This TCR was recovered from a man in his forties who had recovered from COVID-19. Sample: peripheral blood. This sequence uses TRBV19 and TRBJ1-3; possibly the D gene is TRBD1, per 5 matching bases. The nucleotide sequence is given as TGTGCCAGTAGTGCCCGAATCCAGGGAACTGGAAACACCATATATTTT. Its protein reads: CASSARIQGTGNTIYF.